A selection of T cell receptor beta chains follows, all from one sample in a study of T cell repertoires in cytomegalovirus infection. TCRdb analysed the reads with MiXCR anew, one entry per CDR3 protein. The table lists 400,000 to 600,000 distinct CDR3 sequences, under 45% of them singletons. These receptors are not linked to any known antigen. This material consisted of cultured PBMCs, taken from culture after CMV antigen stimulation. Every receptor here comes from a human donor in good health (CMV status not recorded). Some clones in this sample may be carry-over from other donors' samples. The CDR3 runs from the conserved cysteine through the conserved F or W. The order of the fields is D gene, V gene, clone size, J gene, CDR3 protein, CDR3 DNA. The D gene is left open where the match is weak. A clone size is listed for some rows: how often the clone was seen (once, few, many), or a class if it is expanded.

TRBD1	TRBV10-3	.	TRBJ1-1	CAIRGTAGEAFF	TGTGCCATCAGGGGGACAGCCGGTGAAGCTTTCTTT
.	TRBV7-2	few	TRBJ2-1	CASSWTENNEQFF	TGTGCCAGCAGCTGGACAGAAAACAATGAGCAGTTCTTC
.	TRBV12-3/TRBV12-4	.	TRBJ1-2	CASSQTGPYGYTF	TGTGCCAGCAGTCAGACAGGTCCCTATGGCTACACCTTC
.	TRBV12-3/TRBV12-4	.	TRBJ1-1	CASRGIERGNTEAFF	TGTGCCAGCAGGGGGATAGAACGGGGAAACACTGAAGCTTTCTTT
.	TRBV6-1	.	TRBJ2-3	CASNQHGTDTQYF	TGTGCCAGCAATCAACACGGCACAGATACGCAGTATTTT
TRBD2	TRBV4-2	.	TRBJ2-3	CASSSAGPFTDTQYF	TGTGCCAGCAGCTCAGCGGGGCCGTTCACAGATACGCAGTATTTT
.	TRBV7-2	few	TRBJ2-4	CASSDFNIQYF	TGTGCCAGCAGCGACTTTAACATTCAGTACTTC
.	TRBV7-8	.	TRBJ1-1	CASSSMRGTTEAFF	TGTGCCAGCAGTTCCATGAGGGGGACCACTGAAGCTTTCTTT
.	TRBV11-2	few	TRBJ1-2	CASSTARETNYGYTF	TGTGCCAGCAGCACAGCCAGGGAGACAAACTATGGCTACACCTTC
.	TRBV20-1	.	TRBJ1-1	CSALAAGTNTEAFF	TGCAGTGCCCTGGCAGCGGGAACGAACACTGAAGCTTTCTTT
.	TRBV7-2	many	TRBJ1-4	CASSLGGEKLFF	TGTGCCAGCAGCTTAGGAGGTGAAAAACTGTTTTTT
TRBD1	TRBV20-1	.	TRBJ1-1	CSASGDRGDTEAFF	TGCAGTGCGAGTGGGGACAGGGGTGACACTGAAGCTTTCTTT
.	TRBV7-2	few	TRBJ2-1	CASSFGLANNEQFF	TGTGCCAGCAGCTTCGGACTTGCCAACAATGAGCAGTTCTTC
.	TRBV2	few	TRBJ1-4	CASSDRDEKLFF	TGTGCCAGCAGTGACAGGGATGAAAAACTGTTTTTT
.	TRBV3-1	.	TRBJ1-1	CASSQAQNTEAFF	TGTGCCAGCAGCCAGGCGCAGAACACTGAAGCTTTCTTT
.	TRBV7-2	few	TRBJ2-7	CASSAPSAYEQYF	TGTGCCAGCAGCGCACCATCTGCCTACGAGCAGTACTTC
.	TRBV7-6	few	TRBJ2-4	CASSPPGGISYF	TGTGCCAGCAGCCCCCCCGGCGGAATTTCATACTTC
.	TRBV4-1	.	TRBJ2-5	CASSQVLGETQYF	TGCGCCAGCAGCCAAGTATTAGGGGAGACCCAGTACTTC
TRBD1	TRBV28	.	TRBJ2-1	CASMDRRGRDEQFF	TGTGCCAGCATGGATCGTAGGGGGCGCGATGAGCAGTTCTTC
.	TRBV15	.	TRBJ1-6	CATSRANGVSPLHF	TGTGCCACCAGCAGGGCCAACGGGGTCTCACCCCTCCACTTT
.	TRBV29-1	once	TRBJ1-1	CSVEGGGTEAFF	TGCAGCGTTGAAGGTGGAGGAACTGAAGCTTTCTTT
.	TRBV19	few	TRBJ1-5	CAVIQEQPQHF	TGTGCCGTAATACAGGAACAGCCCCAGCATTTT
.	TRBV7-8	.	TRBJ2-3	CASTLRGAGTDTQYF	TGTGCCAGCACCCTCCGGGGGGCCGGGACAGATACGCAGTATTTT
.	TRBV5-1	.	TRBJ2-7	CASTNGPGAYEQYF	TGCGCCAGCACCAACGGGCCGGGGGCCTACGAGCAGTACTTC
.	TRBV28	.	TRBJ2-7	CASSLEHKRRSYEQYF	TGTGCCAGCAGTTTAGAACATAAGCGGAGAAGCTACGAGCAGTACTTC
TRBD1	TRBV19	.	TRBJ1-5	CAREGQSSNQPQHF	TGTGCCAGAGAGGGACAGTCAAGCAATCAGCCCCAGCATTTT
TRBD1	TRBV7-8	.	TRBJ1-5	CASSLEADRVSNQPQHF	TGTGCCAGCAGCTTAGAGGCCGACAGGGTTAGCAATCAGCCCCAGCATTTT
TRBD1	TRBV2	.	TRBJ1-5	CASRIEQGDNQPQHF	TGTGCCAGCAGGATCGAGCAGGGGGATAATCAGCCCCAGCATTTT
TRBD1	TRBV4-1	.	TRBJ2-2	CASSLLHRGTGELFF	TGCGCCAGCAGCCTCCTTCACAGGGGCACCGGGGAGCTGTTTTTT
.	TRBV7-2	.	TRBJ2-5	CASSLAQTGQETQYF	TGTGCCAGCAGCTTAGCGCAGACCGGGCAAGAGACCCAGTACTTC
.	TRBV7-4	.	TRBJ1-1	CASSLPVNTEAFF	TGTGCCAGCAGCTTACCTGTGAACACTGAAGCTTTCTTT
.	TRBV6-2/TRBV6-3	few	TRBJ2-1	CASSYRRNEQFF	TGTGCCAGCAGTTATCGCCGGAATGAGCAGTTCTTC
TRBD1	TRBV27	.	TRBJ1-2	CASSPGTGVGYTF	TGTGCCAGCAGTCCCGGGACAGGAGTTGGCTACACCTTC
.	TRBV20-1	.	TRBJ1-2	CSATRTDYGYTF	TGCAGTGCTACACGGACCGACTATGGCTACACCTTC
TRBD1	TRBV7-4	.	TRBJ1-1	CASSPRWGDRDFGTEAFF	TGTGCCAGCAGCCCGAGGTGGGGGGACAGGGACTTCGGGACTGAAGCTTTCTTT
.	TRBV5-1	.	TRBJ1-1	CASSQDPGGTEAFF	TGCGCTAGCAGCCAAGACCCCGGGGGCACTGAAGCTTTCTTT
.	TRBV7-8	few	TRBJ2-2	CASSFGFGANTGELFF	TGTGCCAGCAGCTTCGGATTCGGCGCGAACACCGGGGAGCTGTTTTTT
TRBD2	TRBV27	.	TRBJ2-1	CASSLIQSGIGDEQFF	TGTGCCAGCAGCCTTATACAAAGCGGGATAGGAGATGAGCAGTTCTTC
TRBD2	TRBV4-1	.	TRBJ2-3	CASSQDGLAGGPSPQYF	TGCGCCAGCAGCCAAGACGGACTAGCGGGGGGGCCTAGCCCGCAGTATTTT
.	TRBV7-2	.	TRBJ1-5	CASSLAPDGNQPQHF	TGTGCCAGCAGCTTAGCCCCAGACGGCAATCAGCCCCAGCATTTT
.	TRBV2	.	TRBJ2-7	CASSVDTSYEQYF	TGTGCCAGCAGTGTCGACACGTCCTACGAGCAGTACTTC
TRBD1	TRBV6-1	.	TRBJ1-5	CASSRDRDTPQHF	TGTGCCAGCAGCCGGGACAGGGACACGCCCCAGCATTTT
TRBD2	TRBV12-3/TRBV12-4	few	TRBJ2-7	CASSLGTSGEQYF	TGTGCCAGCAGTTTAGGGACTAGCGGAGAGCAGTACTTC
.	TRBV7-2	many	TRBJ2-3	CASSFTGTLLDTQYF	TGTGCCAGCAGCTTCACCGGGACACTGTTAGATACGCAGTATTTT
TRBD2	TRBV7-2	many	TRBJ2-3	CASSLGTSGTYTQYF	TGTGCCAGCAGCCTCGGGACTAGCGGAACATATACGCAGTATTTT
.	TRBV5-6	medium-sized	TRBJ2-7	CASSLLRLALYEQYF	TGTGCCAGCAGCTTGTTAAGGCTAGCACTCTACGAGCAGTACTTC
.	TRBV10-3	.	TRBJ1-5	CATRAYNQPQHF	TGTGCCACCAGGGCTTACAATCAGCCCCAGCATTTT
TRBD2	TRBV7-2	many	TRBJ2-7	CASSPGLADSSYEQYF	TGTGCCAGCAGCCCAGGACTAGCGGATAGCTCCTACGAGCAGTACTTC